Listed here is a single T cell receptor (beta chain). This record belongs to a study of spatial heterogeneity in lung cancer. Indicated time point: sample taken at primary tumor resection. From the 5' RACE reads, TCRdb called clonotypes with MiXCR, one entry per CDR3 protein. The repertoire holds about 92,000 distinct CDR3 sequences, with more than 10% as singletons. V gave up 1 base and J gave up 8 bases; unmatched junction bases: 4. CDR1 DFQATT and CDR2 SNEGSKA come from the germline V gene (reference sequence). The CDR3 extends over 14 amino acids. The source is a male donor with early-stage non-small cell lung cancer. The chain uses TRBV20-1 and TRBJ1-6; 8 positions agree with TRBD1. This sample comprised PBMCs, obtained at surgery. For the CDR3, the DNA is TGCAGTGCTAGAGCAGGGGGCTCGGATTCACCCCTCCACTTT. This codes for CSARAGGSDSPLHF.